This T cell receptor (beta chain) was profiled in a study of T cells in Graves' hyperthyroidism and ophthalmopathy. TCR beta CDR3 regions were amplified from RNA. With the HTBI primer set, the TCR CDR3 went through a first round of RT-PCR. TCRdb called the multiplex PCR reads again in MiXCR, with one record for every CDR3 protein. Of hundreds of thousands of distinct CDR3 sequences in the sample, 46% are singletons; the top ten hold 8% to 8.5%. Study-level results: A model of 13 V-J pairs discriminated ophthalmopathy from stable hyperthyroidism.

With 0 bases removed from V and 6 bases from J, the gap between germline ends came to 14 bases. The CDR3 is 14 amino acids. Germline CDR1 is SQVTM and CDR2 is ANQGSEA. The study left out patients who had uncontrolled infection, other autoimmune disease, pregnancy or lactation. This clonotype was counted at least ten times. The antigen is undetermined. The chain uses TRBV29-1 and TRBJ1-1; no clear D. This TCR derives from a woman aged 18-29 years with Graves' hyperthyroidism. Sequencing was performed on peripheral blood or thyroid tissue (not recorded which). The CDR3 DNA sequence: TGCAGCGTTGAAGATTACGAATCCTTCGCTGAAGCTTTCTTT. Protein sequence: CSVEDYESFAEAFF.